The present T cell receptor (beta chain) was sequenced within a study of CD8 T cells in Susac syndrome. V lost 1 base and J lost 6; bases outside the gene matches: 10. The CDR3 spans 16 residues. Germline CDR1 is PRHDT and CDR2 is FYEKMQ (reference sequence). Negative isolation yielded CD8+ and CD4+ T cells; FACS enriched TEMRA cells. Random hexamers served to reverse transcribe roughly 0.45 to 1 ug RNA. MiXCR, run by TCRdb on the immunoSEQ multiplex PCR reads, gives a single entry per CDR3 protein. Of about 150,000 distinct CDR3 sequences in the sample, around 95% were seen once. Sample: CD8+ T cells from PBMCs. The J gene is TRBJ1-1, the V gene TRBV13; TRBD1 matches 8 bases. The receptor was isolated from a human donor with multiple sclerosis. Written as DNA, the CDR3 is TGTGCCAGCAGCTTAGCCACATACAGGGGGGTGGCTGAAGCTTTCTTT. The encoded protein is CASSLATYRGVAEAFF.